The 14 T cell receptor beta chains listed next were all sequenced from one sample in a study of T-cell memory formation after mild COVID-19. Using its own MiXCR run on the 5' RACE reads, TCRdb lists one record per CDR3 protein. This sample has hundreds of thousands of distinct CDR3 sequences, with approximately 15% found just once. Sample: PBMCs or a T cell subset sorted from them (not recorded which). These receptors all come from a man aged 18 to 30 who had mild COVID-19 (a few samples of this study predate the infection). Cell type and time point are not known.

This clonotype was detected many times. Written as DNA, the CDR3 is TGTGCCAGCAGTAGAGTCGTGGTAGGGGGAGAGACCCAGTACTTC. Protein product: CASSRVVVGGETQYF. The rearrangement uses TRBV7-9 and TRBJ2-5; tentatively, D is TRBD1 (6 bases). Trimming took off 6 bases at V and 4 bases at J, with 18 bases between the two ends. CDR1 and CDR2 (germline): SEHNR, FQNEAQ (reference sequence). The CDR3 runs to 15 residues.

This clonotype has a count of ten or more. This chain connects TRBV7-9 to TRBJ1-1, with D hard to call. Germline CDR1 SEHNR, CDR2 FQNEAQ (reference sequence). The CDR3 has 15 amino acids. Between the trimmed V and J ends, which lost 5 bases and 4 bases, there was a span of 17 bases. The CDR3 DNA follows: TGTGCCAGCAGCCCGTTCCGGGGTTCGGGCACTGAAGCTTTCTTT. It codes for CASSPFRGSGTEAFF.

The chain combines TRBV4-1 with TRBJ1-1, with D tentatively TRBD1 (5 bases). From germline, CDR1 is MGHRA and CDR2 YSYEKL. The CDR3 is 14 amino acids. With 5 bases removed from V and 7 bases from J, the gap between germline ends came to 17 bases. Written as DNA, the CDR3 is TGCGCCAGCAGCGCAAGACAGCTAGCGATTGAAGCTTTCTTT. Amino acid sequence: CASSARQLAIEAFF.

CDR3 residues: CASSLATGTGGNEQFF. In DNA form, the CDR3 reads TGCGCCAGCAGCTTGGCCACCGGGACAGGGGGCAATGAGCAGTTCTTC. This chain links TRBV5-1 with TRBJ2-1, with TRBD1 matching 11 bases. The CDR3 is made up of 16 amino acids. J was trimmed by 6 bases and V by 0 bases; bases with no gene match: 5. The V gene's germline CDR1 is SGHRS and CDR2 YFSETQ.

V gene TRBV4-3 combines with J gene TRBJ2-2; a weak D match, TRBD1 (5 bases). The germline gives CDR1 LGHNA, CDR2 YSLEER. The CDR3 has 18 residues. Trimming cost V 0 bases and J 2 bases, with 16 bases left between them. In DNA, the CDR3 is TGCGCCAGCAGCCAAGAGCGGTCAGGACAAATCAACACCGGGGAGCTGTTTTTT. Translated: CASSQERSGQINTGELFF.

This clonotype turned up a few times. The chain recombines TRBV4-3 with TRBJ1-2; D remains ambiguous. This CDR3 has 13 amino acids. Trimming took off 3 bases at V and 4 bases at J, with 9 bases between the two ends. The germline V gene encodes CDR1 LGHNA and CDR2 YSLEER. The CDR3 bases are TGCGCCAGCAGCCAGGACGGAATCTATGGCTACACCTTC. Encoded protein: CASSQDGIYGYTF.

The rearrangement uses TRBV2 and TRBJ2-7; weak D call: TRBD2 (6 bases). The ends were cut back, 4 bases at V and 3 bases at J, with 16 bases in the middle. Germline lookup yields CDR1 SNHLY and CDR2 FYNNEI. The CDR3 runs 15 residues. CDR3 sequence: CASSVAAYGSYEQYF. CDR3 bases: TGTGCCAGCAGTGTGGCGGCTTACGGGAGCTACGAGCAGTACTTC. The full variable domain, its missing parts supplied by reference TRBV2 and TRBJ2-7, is EPEVTQTPSHQVTQMGQEVILRCVPISNHLYFYWYRQILGQKVEFLVSFYNNEISEKSEIFDDQFSVERPDGSNFTLKIRSTKLEDSAMYFCASSVAAYGSYEQYFGPGTRLTVT.

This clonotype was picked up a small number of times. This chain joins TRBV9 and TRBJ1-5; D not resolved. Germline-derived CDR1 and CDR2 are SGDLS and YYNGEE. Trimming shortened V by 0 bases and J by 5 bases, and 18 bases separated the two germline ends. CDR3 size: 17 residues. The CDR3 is CASSVVREDSPHQPQHF. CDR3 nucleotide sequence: TGTGCCAGCAGCGTAGTTCGGGAAGACTCCCCTCATCAGCCCCAGCATTTT.

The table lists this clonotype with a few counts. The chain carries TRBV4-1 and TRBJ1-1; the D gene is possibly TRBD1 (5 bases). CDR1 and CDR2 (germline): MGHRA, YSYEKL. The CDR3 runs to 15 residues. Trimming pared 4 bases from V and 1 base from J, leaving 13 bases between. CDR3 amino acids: CASSRSVGGNTEAFF. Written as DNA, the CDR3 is TGCGCCAGCAGCCGAAGTGTGGGGGGGAACACTGAAGCTTTCTTT.

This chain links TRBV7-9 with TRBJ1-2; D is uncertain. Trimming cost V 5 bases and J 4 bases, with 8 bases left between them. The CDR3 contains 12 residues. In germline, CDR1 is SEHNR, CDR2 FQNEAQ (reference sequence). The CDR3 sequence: CASSPGAYGYTF. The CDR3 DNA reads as TGTGCCAGCAGCCCTGGCGCCTATGGCTACACCTTC.

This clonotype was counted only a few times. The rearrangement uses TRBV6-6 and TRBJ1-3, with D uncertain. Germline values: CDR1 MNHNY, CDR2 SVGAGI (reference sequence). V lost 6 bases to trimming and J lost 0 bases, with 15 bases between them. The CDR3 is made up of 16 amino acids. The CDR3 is CASRGNLGNSGNTIYF. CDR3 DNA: TGTGCCAGCAGGGGGAATCTGGGGAACTCTGGAAACACCATATATTTT.

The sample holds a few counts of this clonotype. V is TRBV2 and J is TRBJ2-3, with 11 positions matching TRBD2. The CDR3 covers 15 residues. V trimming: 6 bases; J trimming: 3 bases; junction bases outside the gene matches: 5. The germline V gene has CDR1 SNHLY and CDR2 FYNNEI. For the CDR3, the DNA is TGTGCCAGCAGAGAGACTAGCGGGGTAACAGATACGCAGTATTTT. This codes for CASRETSGVTDTQYF. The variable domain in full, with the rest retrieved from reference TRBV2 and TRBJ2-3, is EPEVTQTPSHQVTQMGQEVILRCVPISNHLYFYWYRQILGQKVEFLVSFYNNEISEKSEIFDDQFSVERPDGSNFTLKIRSTKLEDSAMYFCASRETSGVTDTQYFGPGTRLTVL.

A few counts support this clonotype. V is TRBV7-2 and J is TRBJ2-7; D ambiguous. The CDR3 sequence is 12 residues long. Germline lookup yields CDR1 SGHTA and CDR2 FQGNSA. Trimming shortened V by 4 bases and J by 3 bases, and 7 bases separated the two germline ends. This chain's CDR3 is CASSSTFYEQYF. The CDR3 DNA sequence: TGTGCCAGCAGCTCAACCTTCTACGAGCAGTACTTC.

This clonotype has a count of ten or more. The CDR3 loop reads CASSYSGLTGGYTF. The DNA for the CDR3 is TGTGCCAGCAGTTACTCCGGCTTAACTGGGGGCTACACCTTC. The J gene is TRBJ1-2, the V gene TRBV6-5; no reliable D call. Trimming took 0 bases from V and 8 from J, leaving 13 bases between them. The CDR3 covers 14 residues. From germline, CDR1 is MNHEY and CDR2 SVGAGI.